Below are 16 T cell receptor beta chains sequenced from a single sample in a study of cytomegalovirus exposure and HLA in healthy donors. Both 60 Vbeta primers and 13 Jbeta primers went into the PCR. Sequenced by immunoSEQ multiplex PCR; TCRdb stores in-frame clones only, minus some. Of 170,000 or so clones listed, roughly 81% are singletons. The sequenced sample was PBMCs. These receptors came from a girl between 5 and 17 years old in good health and CMV-seropositive.

This rearrangement joins TRBV6-4 to TRBJ2-3; 13 nucleotides align to TRBD2. Per the germline V gene, CDR1 is MRHNA and CDR2 is SNTAGT. The CDR3 extends over 16 amino acids. V shed 0 bases and J 7 bases; nucleotides not matched to a gene: 4. DNA of the CDR3: TGTGCCAGCAGTGACTCTACTAGCGGGGGGGGTTATACGCAGTATTTT. Its protein product is CASSDSTSGGGYTQYF.

The chain recombines TRBV5-1 with TRBJ2-7; weak D call: TRBD1 (5 bases). The CDR3 totals 14 residues. From germline, CDR1 is SGHRS and CDR2 YFSETQ. V was shortened by 0 bases and J by 7 bases, with 14 bases between the two germline ends. The CDR3 DNA reads as TGCGCCAGCAGCTTGGCCCAGGGTGCTAGGGAGCAGTACTTC. This codes for CASSLAQGAREQYF.

The CDR3: CASSSDPRGEQFF. Here the CDR3 DNA reads TGTGCCAGCAGTTCCGACCCGCGGGGTGAGCAGTTCTTC. V and J are TRBV6-5 and TRBJ2-1; a possible D gene is TRBD2 (6 bases). This CDR3 spans 13 amino acids. Trimming left V 4 bases short and J 9 bases short, with 13 bases between. CDR1 is MNHEY, CDR2 SVGAGI, per germline.

A few counts support this clone. The V gene is TRBV6-1, the J gene TRBJ2-5, with D perhaps matching TRBD2 (7 bases). The V gene's germline CDR1 is MNHNS and CDR2 SASEGT. Trimming pared 4 bases from V and 2 bases from J, leaving 14 bases between. CDR3 size: 15 residues. In DNA form, the CDR3 reads TGTGCCAGCAGTGCTGGGGGGGGACAACAAGAGACCCAGTACTTC. It specifies CASSAGGGQQETQYF.

The chain links TRBV19 to TRBJ1-5; D is possibly TRBD1 (5 bases). CDR3 length equals 16 residues. Germline values: CDR1 LNHDA, CDR2 SQIVND (reference sequence). The germline V and J ends were trimmed by 5 bases and 0 bases, with 14 bases remaining between them. The CDR3 DNA reads TGTGCCAGTAGTGACGAACAGGTCCGTAGCAATCAGCCCCAGCATTTT. Protein product: CASSDEQVRSNQPQHF.

The chain couples TRBV7-9 to TRBJ1-2; perhaps TRBD1 as D (5 bases). The germline gives CDR1 SEHNR, CDR2 FQNEAQ (reference sequence). The CDR3 is made up of 14 amino acids. Trimming took 2 bases from V and 2 from J, leaving 9 bases between them. CDR3 in amino acids: CASSLSAGNYGYTF. CDR3 DNA sequence: TGTGCCAGCAGCTTAAGTGCAGGGAACTATGGCTACACCTTC.

The chain combines TRBV7-8 with TRBJ2-5; no definite D call. V was trimmed by 6 bases and J by 1 base, leaving 9 bases between them. Germline V gene sequence: CDR1 SGHVS, CDR2 FQNEAQ. This CDR3 spans 13 amino acids. The CDR3 protein is CASRHRGQETQYF. DNA for the CDR3: TGTGCCAGCAGACATCGAGGCCAAGAGACCCAGTACTTC.

With regard to this clone: The junction differs from germline at one of its ends, possibly a read error. The CDR3 sequence is CSSSLGTSGGHQETQYF. The CDR3 nucleotides are TGTTCCAGCAGCTTAGGGACTAGCGGGGGGCACCAAGAGACCCAGTACTTC. V and J are TRBV7-9 and TRBJ2-5, with 15 bases fitting TRBD2. The CDR3 has 17 residues. CDR1 is SEHNR and CDR2 is FQNEAQ in the germline V gene (reference sequence).

This chain uses TRBV18 with TRBJ1-1, with TRBD1 matching over 9 bases. V was clipped by 5 bases and J by 11 bases; unmatched bases: 9. CDR1 is KGHSH, CDR2 LQKENI, per germline. The CDR3 sequence is 13 residues long. CDR3 in DNA: TGTGCCAGCTCAAGGGACAGGGAAGGCGAGGCTTTCTTT. Protein product: CASSRDREGEAFF.

J is TRBJ1-1 and V is TRBV5-1; the D gene is possibly TRBD1 (6 bases). Germline CDR1 reads SGHRS; CDR2 reads YFSETQ. The V end was cut by 0 bases, the J end by 2 bases, with 11 bases between. The CDR3 has 15 residues. CDR3 region: CASSLVLGANTEAFF. In DNA form, the CDR3 reads TGCGCCAGCAGCTTGGTGCTGGGGGCCAACACTGAAGCTTTCTTT.

In its sample, this clone was seen once. One end of the junction varies from germline; a read error may be responsible. V usage is TRBV7-7 and J usage is TRBJ1-2; a possible D gene is TRBD1 (6 bases). Germline lookup yields CDR1 SSHAT and CDR2 FNYEAQ (reference sequence). The CDR3 extends over 15 amino acids. CDR3: CASSRKGGRDYGYTF. CDR3 bases: TGTGCTAGCAGCCGGAAGGGGGGGCGCGACTATGGCTACACCTTC.

The chain couples TRBV6-1 to TRBJ1-2; D gene ambiguous. CDR3 length: 12 amino acids. Germline CDR1 reads MNHNS; CDR2 reads SASEGT. V lost 2 bases and J 4 bases, leaving 5 bases between the germline ends. CDR3 loop: CASSESVYGYTF. In DNA form, the CDR3 reads TGTGCCAGCAGTGAATCTGTCTATGGCTACACCTTC.

V is TRBV6-6 and J is TRBJ1-2, with D unclear. In germline, CDR1 is MNHNY, CDR2 SVGAGI (reference sequence). CDR3 length equals 15 residues. V was cut by 5 bases and J by 4 bases, with 17 bases left in between. The CDR3 bases are TGTGCCAGCAGTAAACGAGAGTCTCCCCTCTATGGCTACACCTTC. Amino acid sequence: CASSKRESPLYGYTF.

V is TRBV29-1 and J is TRBJ1-4, with D tentatively TRBD1 (6 bases). Trimming removed 4 bases from V and 7 bases from J, with 13 bases in between. Germline V lookup: CDR1 SQVTM, CDR2 ANQGSEA. This CDR3 contains 13 residues. The CDR3 here is CSVARGRGEKLFF. The CDR3 nucleotides are TGCAGCGTTGCGCGGGGGCGAGGTGAAAAACTGTTTTTT.

The V and J genes are TRBV9 and TRBJ1-1; D gene ambiguous. V was cut by 4 bases and J by 6 bases, with 13 bases left in between. The CDR3 runs to 13 residues. Germline loops: CDR1 SGDLS, CDR2 YYNGEE. The CDR3 loop is CASSSGINAEAFF. The CDR3, as DNA: TGTGCCAGCAGCTCCGGGATAAACGCTGAAGCTTTCTTT.

This chain connects TRBV4-1 to TRBJ1-2; D ambiguous. Germline V gene sequence: CDR1 MGHRA, CDR2 YSYEKL. Trimming stripped 2 bases from V and 2 bases from J, with 12 bases between. CDR3 length: 15 amino acids. Here the CDR3 DNA reads TGCGCCAGCAGCCAAATAATACTGAAGAACTATGGCTACACCTTC. Translating it yields CASSQIILKNYGYTF.